The rows below give T cell receptor beta chains drawn from one sample of a study of blood T cell repertoires in COVID-19. Produced via immunoSEQ multiplex PCR; TCRdb's table is partial and in-frame only. The sample holds fewer than 250,000 clones, about 88% seen once. Sequencing input: peripheral blood. The receptors were gathered from a young man with acute or convalescent COVID-19. CDR3s include the opening cysteine and the closing phenylalanine or tryptophan. D genes are given only for firm matches. Not every row has a clone size; where given, it reads once, few, many or a size class.

J gene | V gene | D gene | clone size | CDR3 DNA | CDR3 protein
TRBJ1-2 | TRBV28 | . | . | TGTGCCAGCAGTTCCGGACAGTTCTATGGCTACACCTTC | CASSSGQFYGYTF
TRBJ1-2 | TRBV7-8 | . | . | TGTGCCAGCAGTCCCGACAGTAATTATGGCTACACCTTC | CASSPDSNYGYTF
TRBJ1-4 | TRBV5-4 | . | . | TGTGCCAGCAGCTTGCTCGGAGCAGTGGAACTGTTTTTT | CASSLLGAVELFF
TRBJ2-5 | TRBV5-8 | TRBD1 | . | TGTGCCAGCAGGGTCGGACAGGGAGTAGGAGAGACCCAGTACTTC | CASRVGQGVGETQYF
TRBJ2-7 | TRBV5-4 | TRBD1 | . | TGTGCCAGCACCAGGGTCCCAACAGGGGAATACGAGCAGTACTTC | CASTRVPTGEYEQYF
TRBJ1-1 | TRBV9 | . | . | TGTGCCAGCAGCGTAGATTCGGCAGGGTTTACGGCTTTCTTT | CASSVDSAGFTAFF
TRBJ1-4 | TRBV20-1 | TRBD1 | . | TGCAGTGCTAGTGTACAGGGGATCAGGGAACTGTTTTTT | CSASVQGIRELFF
TRBJ2-5 | TRBV7-2 | TRBD1 | . | TGTGCCAGCAGCTTCGACAGGGGATCGGAGACCCAGTACTTC | CASSFDRGSETQYF
TRBJ1-6 | TRBV24-1 | TRBD1 | few | TGTGCCACCAGTGATTACAGGGGCACCCTCCACTTT | CATSDYRGTLHF
TRBJ1-1 | TRBV18 | . | . | TGTGCCAGCTCCCCCGTGGAGCTACACACTGAAGCTTTCTTT | CASSPVELHTEAFF
TRBJ2-5 | TRBV19 | TRBD2 | . | TGTGCCAGTGGTAGACTAGCGGGAGGGAAAGAGACCCAGTACTTC | CASGRLAGGKETQYF
TRBJ2-7 | TRBV11-2 | TRBD2 | once | TGTGCCAGCAGCTTGACTAGCGGGGCGAAGCAGTACTTC | CASSLTSGAKQYF
TRBJ2-7 | TRBV5-1 | . | . | TGCGCCAGCAGCTTAACTAAATACGAGCAGTACTTC | CASSLTKYEQYF
TRBJ1-6 | TRBV6-6 | TRBD1 | . | TGTGCCAGCAGCCCACGCTCCCGGGACAGAGGGCGATTGCCCTATAATTCACCCCTCCACTTT | CASSPRSRDRGRLPYNSPLHF
TRBJ2-3 | TRBV4-1 | TRBD2 | . | TGCGCCAGCAGCCAAGATGGTACTAGCGGTGATACGCAGTATTTT | CASSQDGTSGDTQYF
TRBJ1-2 | TRBV7-8 | TRBD1 | . | TGTGCCAGCAGCTGGCGACAGGGTAATGGCTACACCTTC | CASSWRQGNGYTF
TRBJ2-3 | TRBV6-5 | TRBD2 | . | TGTGCCAGCACTAGCGGGGGGGCGGTAGATACGCAGTATTTT | CASTSGGAVDTQYF
TRBJ1-3 | TRBV6-6 | . | . | TGTGCCAGCAAGGAGTTTTCTGGAAACACCATATATTTT | CASKEFSGNTIYF
TRBJ1-1 | TRBV5-1 | . | . | TGCGCCAGCAAGGAGCTAACCTTGAACACTGAAGCTTTCTTT | CASKELTLNTEAFF
TRBJ2-5 | TRBV28 | TRBD1 | . | TGTGCCAGCACCATGACAGGGGTACCCCAAGAGACCCAGTACTTC | CASTMTGVPQETQYF
TRBJ2-2 | TRBV18 | TRBD1 | few | TGTGCCAGCTCGTCAGGGACAGGGAACACCGGGGAGCTGTTTTTT | CASSSGTGNTGELFF
TRBJ2-5 | TRBV28 | . | . | TGTGCCAGCAGTTTACCTGTCGGGGGCCCCAGGGGGGAGACCCAGTACTTC | CASSLPVGGPRGETQYF
TRBJ2-3 | TRBV5-4 | . | . | TGTGCCAGCAGCCTGGACCCCTACAGAGATAGCACAGATACGCAGTATTTT | CASSLDPYRDSTDTQYF
TRBJ1-5 | TRBV5-1 | TRBD1 | . | TGCGCCAGCAGCTTGGACCCTACAGGGGTGGGTCAGCCCCAGCATTTT | CASSLDPTGVGQPQHF
TRBJ1-3 | TRBV6-5 | . | . | TGTGCCAGCAGCGCAAGGGGAGGCTCTGGAAACACCATATATTTT | CASSARGGSGNTIYF
TRBJ2-2 | TRBV5-1 | TRBD1 | once | TGCGCCAGCAGCAAAATGGCCGGGACAGGGGGCGGCGGGGAGCTGTTTTTT | CASSKMAGTGGGGELFF
TRBJ1-1 | TRBV28 | . | once | TGTGCCAGCAGTCAACTTACTAACACTGAAGCTTTCTTT | CASSQLTNTEAFF
TRBJ1-3 | TRBV5-1 | . | . | TGCGCCAGCAGCTTCGACATCGGCTCTGGAAACACCATATATTTT | CASSFDIGSGNTIYF
TRBJ2-1 | TRBV7-9 | TRBD2 | once | TGTGCCAGCAGCTTAGTTGCGGGAGGTGGCAATGAGCAGTTCTTC | CASSLVAGGGNEQFF
TRBJ2-7 | TRBV4-2 | TRBD2 | . | TGTGCCAGCAGCCAAGATTCTTTGATAGCGGGGGGCCAAACCTACGAGCAGTACTTC | CASSQDSLIAGGQTYEQYF
TRBJ1-1 | TRBV7-9 | . | few | TGTGCCAGCACCCCTGCCACAGGGAAGGACGTTGAAGCTTTCTTT | CASTPATGKDVEAFF
TRBJ2-2 | TRBV9 | . | . | TGTGCCAGCAGCACACAGGGGGGGAGCACCGGGGAGCTGTTTTTT | CASSTQGGSTGELFF
TRBJ1-5 | TRBV30 | . | . | TGTGCCTGGGCCAAACAGGGCAATCAGCCCCAGCATTTT | CAWAKQGNQPQHF
TRBJ1-2 | TRBV5-4 | TRBD1 | few | TGTGCCAGCAGCGACAGGGTCAGCTATGGCTACACCTTC | CASSDRVSYGYTF
TRBJ2-1 | TRBV28 | TRBD1 | . | TGTGCCACCTCCGGGACAGGGGTCCATGAGCAGTTCTTC | CATSGTGVHEQFF
TRBJ2-2 | TRBV6-5 | TRBD1 | . | TGTGCCTGTACCGGGACAGGGTCGAACACCGGGGAGCTGTTTTTT | CACTGTGSNTGELFF
TRBJ2-1 | TRBV6-1 | TRBD2 | . | TGTGCCAGCATCCTAAAGGGAGGGGCTTACAATGAGCAGTTCTTC | CASILKGGAYNEQFF
TRBJ1-1 | TRBV28 | . | . | TGTGCCAGCAATCTTCCGGGGAAAACTGAAGCTTTCTTT | CASNLPGKTEAFF
TRBJ1-5 | TRBV14 | TRBD1 | . | TGTGCCAGCAGCCAGAATCAGGGGGATAGCTGCAATCAGCCCCAGCATTTT | CASSQNQGDSCNQPQHF
TRBJ2-7 | TRBV5-6 | TRBD1 | . | TGTGCCAGCAGGGAAACCGGGACAGCCTCCTACGAGCAGTACTTC | CASRETGTASYEQYF
TRBJ1-2 | TRBV28 | . | . | TGTGCCAGCAGTTTGGGGCCTAACTATGGCTACACCTTC | CASSLGPNYGYTF
TRBJ1-4 | TRBV7-9 | . | . | TGTGCCAGCAGCTTGGACAGTTTATCTAATGAAAAACTGTTTTTT | CASSLDSLSNEKLFF
TRBJ2-1 | TRBV6-5 | TRBD2 | . | TGTGCCAGCAGGACTAGCGGGGCTTACAATGAGCAGTTCTTC | CASRTSGAYNEQFF
TRBJ1-2 | TRBV28 | TRBD1 | few | TGTGCCAGCAGTCTCGGGACAGACTATGGCTACACCTTC | CASSLGTDYGYTF
TRBJ2-1 | TRBV5-6 | . | . | TGTGCCAGCAGCTTAAGGGGCAGGGCATACAATGAGCAGTTCTTC | CASSLRGRAYNEQFF
TRBJ1-3 | TRBV9 | TRBD1 | . | TGTGCCAGCAGCCGGGACAGGGCTGTGGACACCATATATTTT | CASSRDRAVDTIYF
TRBJ1-4 | TRBV27 | TRBD1 | . | TGTGCCAGCAGAACTGGATGGGACAGGGGGCATGAAAAACTGTTTTTT | CASRTGWDRGHEKLFF
TRBJ2-2 | TRBV12-3/TRBV12-4 | . | . | TGTGCCAGCAGTCCCCGGGGAACCGGGGAGCTGTTTTTT | CASSPRGTGELFF
TRBJ2-2 | TRBV2 | TRBD1 | . | TGTGCCAGCAGTGAAGTACAGGGGGGTACCGGGGAGCTGTTTTTT | CASSEVQGGTGELFF
TRBJ2-7 | TRBV7-9 | . | . | TGTGCCAGCACCCCCCAGGGGTCAGCCTACGAGCAGTACTTC | CASTPQGSAYEQYF
TRBJ2-7 | TRBV18 | TRBD1 | . | TGTGCCAGCTCACCACGACAGGGCTACGAGCAGTACTTC | CASSPRQGYEQYF